Listed here are 31 T cell receptor beta chains from one sample, sequenced in a study of control samples from healthy donors and cancer patients. Only in-frame clones appear in the TCRdb table, and some are missing; sequencing was by immunoSEQ multiplex PCR. The sample lists 100,000 to 120,000 clones; 85% to 90% were seen once. Sample: PBMCs. Source of these receptors: a woman aged 60-70 years with lung cancer.

This chain links TRBV9 with TRBJ1-3; D gene unclear. The length of the CDR3 is 18 residues. CDR1 is SGDLS and CDR2 is YYNGEE in the germline V gene. The V end was cut by 2 bases, the J end by 0 bases, with 18 bases between. The CDR3 spells CASSVRVGSPNSGNTIYF. CDR3 nucleotides: TGTGCCAGCAGCGTTAGGGTGGGTAGCCCTAACTCTGGAAACACCATATATTTT.

The rearrangement uses TRBV29-1 and TRBJ2-1; possible D gene TRBD2, 7 bases. V was cut by 4 bases and J by 2 bases, with 15 bases left in between. Germline V gives CDR1 SQVTM, CDR2 ANQGSEA. The CDR3 totals 15 residues. The CDR3 spells CSVGNRGGPYNEQFF. The CDR3 nucleotides read TGCAGCGTTGGAAATAGGGGGGGACCCTACAATGAGCAGTTCTTC.

This sequence joins TRBV7-2 and TRBJ2-2; D unresolved. The CDR3 loop spans 13 amino acids. Germline V CDR1 and CDR2: SGHTA, FQGNSA. Trimming pared 0 bases from V and 4 bases from J, leaving 3 bases between. The CDR3: CASSLAVTGELFF. The CDR3 region has the DNA TGTGCCAGCAGCTTAGCTGTCACCGGGGAGCTGTTTTTT.

This clone was found once. The rearrangement joins TRBV5-8 to TRBJ2-7; 8 positions match TRBD1. The CDR3 is 14 residues long. CDR1 is SGHTS, CDR2 YDEGEE, per germline. V trimming: 4 bases; J trimming: 4 bases; junction bases outside the gene matches: 7. CDR3 region: CASSRRQGNYEQYF. DNA for the CDR3: TGTGCCAGCAGCCGTCGACAGGGGAATTACGAGCAGTACTTC.

V is TRBV6-1 and J is TRBJ1-1; 7 bases align to TRBD1. CDR1 is MNHNS and CDR2 is SASEGT in the germline V gene. With 2 bases clipped from V and 1 base from J, the junction kept 1 base outside the gene matches. CDR3 length equals 14 residues. This chain's CDR3 is CASSEYRGNTEAFF. The CDR3, as DNA: TGTGCCAGCAGTGAATACAGGGGGAACACTGAAGCTTTCTTT.

The gene calls are TRBV7-9 and TRBJ2-5, with 8 nucleotides matching TRBD1. V lost 3 bases and J lost 2; bases outside the gene matches: 2. Looked up from germline, CDR1 is SEHNR and CDR2 is FQNEAQ (reference sequence). The CDR3 runs to 14 residues. The CDR3 loop is CASSLDREQETQYF. The CDR3 DNA sequence: TGTGCCAGCAGCTTGGACAGGGAACAAGAGACCCAGTACTTC.

The J gene is TRBJ1-1, the V gene TRBV10-3, with D unclear. Germline values: CDR1 ENHRY, CDR2 SYGVKD. This CDR3 has 13 amino acids. V shed 2 bases and J shed 7 bases, with 11 bases lying between them. CDR3 DNA: TGTGCCATCAGTGAGCCCGTCGGCCTTGAAGCTTTCTTT. Translating it yields CAISEPVGLEAFF.

The rearrangement links TRBV5-1 to TRBJ2-7; D unresolved. Trimming left V 5 bases short and J 2 bases short, with 17 bases between. The CDR3 has 15 amino acids. Germline-derived CDR1 and CDR2 are SGHRS and YFSETQ. The CDR3 DNA sequence: TGCGCCAGCAGTTTGCTCACGGGCAGAACCTACGAGCAGTACTTC. Protein sequence: CASSLLTGRTYEQYF.

This chain's CDR3 is CASSLGRGVLATEAFF. CDR3 nucleotides: TGTGCCAGCAGCTTGGGTAGGGGAGTATTGGCCACTGAAGCTTTCTTT. The chain couples TRBV5-6 to TRBJ1-1, with a weak D call TRBD1 (5 bases). Germline CDR1 and CDR2: SGHDT and YYEEEE. There are 16 residues in the CDR3. V was clipped by 0 bases and J by 4 bases, with 16 bases between them.

The rearrangement joins TRBV3-1 (or the pseudogene TRBV3-2) to TRBJ1-4; the D gene is possibly TRBD1 (6 bases). CDR1 LGHDT and CDR2 YNNKEL come from the germline V gene (reference sequence). V was trimmed by 7 bases and J by 0 bases, leaving 9 bases between them. The CDR3 contains 14 residues. CDR3 bases: TGTGCCAGCAAAAGGGGGGCAACTAATGAAAAACTGTTTTTT. Protein product: CASKRGATNEKLFF.

The V call is TRBV11-2, the J call TRBJ2-7; a possible D gene is TRBD2 (5 bases). Germline CDR1 is SGHAT and CDR2 is FQNNGV. Trimming took 5 bases from V and 4 from J, leaving 15 bases between them. There are 14 residues in the CDR3. The chain's CDR3 is CASSVLEGVYEQYF. CDR3 sequence (DNA): TGTGCCAGCAGCGTTTTAGAGGGCGTATACGAGCAGTACTTC.

The V call is TRBV7-9, the J call TRBJ1-3; no definite D call. V lost 3 bases, J lost 0 bases, and 6 bases lay in between. Germline V CDR1 and CDR2: SEHNR, FQNEAQ (reference sequence). This CDR3 is built from 14 residues. The CDR3 DNA follows: TGTGCCAGCAGCTTCCACAGCTCTGGAAACACCATATATTTT. Protein sequence: CASSFHSSGNTIYF.

This chain joins TRBV7-9 and TRBJ2-2; TRBD1 matches 10 bases. This CDR3 is 16 amino acids long. With 5 bases clipped from V and 6 bases from J, the junction kept 9 bases outside the gene matches. Germline V gene data show CDR1 as SEHNR and CDR2 as FQNEAQ (reference sequence). CDR3 loop: CASSPSGTGEAGELFF. In DNA, the CDR3 is TGTGCCAGCAGCCCCTCCGGGACAGGGGAGGCCGGGGAGCTGTTTTTT. The complete variable domain, with remaining parts taken from reference TRBV7-9 and TRBJ2-2, reads DTGVSQNPRHKITKRGQNVTFRCDPISEHNRLYWYRQTLGQGPEFLTYFQNEAQLEKSRLLSDRFSAERPKGSFSTLEIQRTEQGDSAMYLCASSPSGTGEAGELFFGEGSRLTVL.

The chain links TRBV15 to TRBJ2-6; D is unclear. CDR1 and CDR2 from the germline V gene are LNHNV and YYDKDF (reference sequence). The V and J ends lost 2 bases and 6 bases respectively, with 11 bases between them. CDR3 length: 15 residues. CDR3 loop: CATSRPPRSANVLTF. For the CDR3, the DNA is TGTGCCACCAGCAGACCCCCTCGTTCGGCCAACGTCCTGACTTTC. Using reference TRBV15 and TRBJ2-6 for the parts outside the CDR3, the full variable domain is DAMVIQNPRYQVTQFGKPVTLSCSQTLNHNVMYWYQQKSSQAPKLLFHYYDKDFNNEADTPDNFQSRRPNTSFCFLDIRSPGLGDTAMYLCATSRPPRSANVLTFGAGSRLTVL.

The V gene is TRBV6-1, the J gene TRBJ1-5; the D gene is possibly TRBD1 (5 bases). Germline V lookup: CDR1 MNHNS, CDR2 SASEGT. This CDR3 is 14 amino acids long. The V end lost 3 bases, the J end lost 2 bases, and 8 bases lay between the germline ends. In DNA, the CDR3 is TGTGCCAGCAGTGACGGGGGGGGCAATCAGCCCCAGCATTTT. Its protein is CASSDGGGNQPQHF.

For the CDR3, the DNA is TGCGCCAGCAGCCTCAGGAGAACTAGCGGGAGTCAAAACACCGGGGAGCTGTTTTTT. It translates to CASSLRRTSGSQNTGELFF. The chain carries TRBV4-1 and TRBJ2-2; TRBD2 matches 11 bases. Germline V gives CDR1 MGHRA, CDR2 YSYEKL. V trimming: 4 bases; J trimming: 2 bases; junction bases outside the gene matches: 12. The CDR3 length is 19 residues.

The genes are TRBV5-8 and TRBJ2-1; tentatively, D is TRBD1 (6 bases). There are 13 residues in the CDR3. Germline CDR1 SGHTS, CDR2 YDEGEE. Trimming left V 1 base short and J 5 bases short, with 7 bases between. CDR3 region: CASSLTGNNEQFF. The CDR3 DNA reads as TGTGCCAGCAGCTTGACAGGGAACAATGAGCAGTTCTTC.

The chain uses TRBV6-5 and TRBJ1-4; D uncertain. Germline V gene lookup returns CDR1 MNHEY and CDR2 SVGAGI. This CDR3 comprises 15 residues. The V gene lost 4 bases and the J gene lost 7 bases, with 16 bases spanning the gap. The CDR3 DNA is TGTGCCAGCAGTTCCGATTGGTCCCCCGGTGAAAAACTGTTTTTT. Translation gives CASSSDWSPGEKLFF.

The rearrangement uses TRBV2 and TRBJ2-7; no definite D call. There are 12 residues in the CDR3. V shed 4 bases and J shed 3 bases, with 7 bases lying between them. CDR1 and CDR2 from the germline V gene are SNHLY and FYNNEI. CDR3 sequence: CASSGLSYEQYF. In nucleotides, the CDR3 is TGTGCCAGCAGTGGGCTGAGCTACGAGCAGTACTTC.

The V call is TRBV5-1, the J call TRBJ1-1, with 10 bases matching TRBD1. This CDR3 region has 15 residues. The V and J ends lost 4 bases and 6 bases, in that order; junction bases with no gene match: 9. CDR1 and CDR2 (germline): SGHRS, YFSETQ. The CDR3 DNA sequence: TGCGCCAGCAGCCGTATCGCCGGGACAGGGGCTGAAGCTTTCTTT. Amino acid sequence: CASSRIAGTGAEAFF.

The J gene is TRBJ2-1, the V gene TRBV3-1 (or the pseudogene TRBV3-2), with D tentatively TRBD1 (6 bases). With 0 bases removed from V and 3 bases from J, the gap between germline ends came to 15 bases. Germline lookup yields CDR1 LGHDT and CDR2 YNNKEL (reference sequence). CDR3 length: 17 amino acids. CDR3 region: CASSQDHGGKHYNEQFF. In DNA form, the CDR3 reads TGTGCCAGCAGCCAAGATCATGGGGGCAAACACTACAATGAGCAGTTCTTC.

For this clone: An end of the junction differs from the germline gene, which may be a read error. This chain connects TRBV9 to TRBJ1-1, with D perhaps matching TRBD1 (6 bases). The V gene's germline CDR1 is SGDLS and CDR2 YYNGEE. The CDR3 is 15 residues long. The CDR3 nucleotides are TGTGCCAGCAGCGTTCTGACCAGGGGTGATACTGAAGCTTCCTTT. Its protein is CASSVLTRGDTEASF.

The chain links TRBV27 to TRBJ2-6; 8 bases match TRBD2. V gave up 4 bases and J gave up 2 bases; unmatched junction bases: 4. This CDR3 has 16 amino acids. Germline V gene lookup returns CDR1 MNHEY and CDR2 SMNVEV (reference sequence). CDR3 sequence: CASSSDGGAGANVLTF. In DNA, the CDR3 is TGTGCCAGCAGTTCGGACGGGGGGGCTGGGGCCAACGTCCTGACTTTC.

The CDR3 reads CASSLTSYNEQFF. CDR3 sequence (DNA): TGTGCCAGCAGCTTAACCAGCTACAATGAGCAGTTCTTC. The chain carries TRBV11-3 and TRBJ2-1, with unresolved D. V was cut by 2 bases and J by 3 bases, with 5 bases left in between. The CDR3 extends over 13 amino acids. Germline values: CDR1 SGHNT, CDR2 YENEEA.

This chain connects TRBV23-1 to TRBJ1-3; 9 nucleotides match TRBD1. TRBV23-1 falls under the ORF class, with uncertain function. V lost 0 bases, J lost 4 bases, and 4 bases stayed unmatched. The CDR3 extends over 16 amino acids. The CDR3 coding sequence is TGCGCCAGCAGTCAATCAACGACAGGGGGAGGAAACACCATATATTTT. As protein: CASSQSTTGGGNTIYF.

This chain uses TRBV3-1 (or the pseudogene TRBV3-2) with TRBJ1-6; D is ambiguous. CDR1 and CDR2 from the germline V gene are LGHDT and YNNKEL (reference sequence). Trimming shortened V by 4 bases and J by 7 bases, and 14 bases separated the two germline ends. The CDR3 spans 15 residues. The CDR3 spells CASSPALIGNSPLHF. CDR3 bases: TGTGCCAGCAGCCCCGCCCTGATCGGGAATTCACCCCTCCACTTT.

This chain links TRBV10-3 with TRBJ1-1; perhaps TRBD1 as D (6 bases). The V end lost 10 bases, the J end lost 5 bases, and 14 bases lay between the germline ends. Germline CDR1 reads ENHRY; CDR2 reads SYGVKD. The CDR3 is made up of 12 amino acids. The CDR3 protein is CASTQGRTEAFF. The CDR3 nucleotides read TGTGCCAGCACACAGGGTAGGACTGAAGCTTTCTTT.

The CDR3 spells CATRGASGSYNEQFF. For the CDR3, the DNA is TGTGCCACCAGGGGAGCTAGCGGGAGTTACAATGAGCAGTTCTTC. This chain joins TRBV24-1 and TRBJ2-1; the match to TRBD2 covers 10 bases. This CDR3 is built from 15 residues. The V gene's germline CDR1 is KGHDR and CDR2 SFDVKD. The V and J ends lost 7 bases and 4 bases, in that order; junction bases with no gene match: 6.

The chain uses TRBV7-9 and TRBJ2-5, with D tentatively TRBD2 (6 bases). V lost 3 bases, J lost 4 bases, and 15 bases lay in between. CDR3 size: 15 residues. Per the germline V gene, CDR1 is SEHNR and CDR2 is FQNEAQ (reference sequence). The CDR3 sequence: CASSLYGTGGETQYF. The DNA for the CDR3 is TGTGCCAGCAGCTTGTACGGGACTGGGGGAGAGACCCAGTACTTC.

The chain links TRBV7-8 to TRBJ1-2; D unclear. The germline V gene has CDR1 SGHVS and CDR2 FQNEAQ. Trimming stripped 4 bases from V and 3 bases from J, with 9 bases between. This CDR3 spans 13 amino acids. The CDR3 sequence: CASSSSGDYGYTF. CDR3 in DNA: TGTGCCAGCAGCTCCTCCGGGGACTATGGCTACACCTTC.

The chain joins TRBV19 to TRBJ2-7; a weak D match, TRBD1 (6 bases). There are 13 residues in the CDR3. CDR1 LNHDA and CDR2 SQIVND come from the germline V gene (reference sequence). The germline V and J ends were trimmed by 7 bases and 1 base, with 11 bases remaining between them. The chain's CDR3 is CASNSGASYEQYF. CDR3 DNA: TGTGCCAGTAATTCAGGGGCGTCCTACGAGCAGTACTTC. Full variable domain (missing parts from reference TRBV19 and TRBJ2-7): DGGITQSPKYLFRKEGQNVTLSCEQNLNHDAMYWYRQDPGQGLRLIYYSQIVNDFQKGDIAEGYSVSREKKESFPLTVTSAQKNPTAFYLCASNSGASYEQYFGPGTRLTVT.